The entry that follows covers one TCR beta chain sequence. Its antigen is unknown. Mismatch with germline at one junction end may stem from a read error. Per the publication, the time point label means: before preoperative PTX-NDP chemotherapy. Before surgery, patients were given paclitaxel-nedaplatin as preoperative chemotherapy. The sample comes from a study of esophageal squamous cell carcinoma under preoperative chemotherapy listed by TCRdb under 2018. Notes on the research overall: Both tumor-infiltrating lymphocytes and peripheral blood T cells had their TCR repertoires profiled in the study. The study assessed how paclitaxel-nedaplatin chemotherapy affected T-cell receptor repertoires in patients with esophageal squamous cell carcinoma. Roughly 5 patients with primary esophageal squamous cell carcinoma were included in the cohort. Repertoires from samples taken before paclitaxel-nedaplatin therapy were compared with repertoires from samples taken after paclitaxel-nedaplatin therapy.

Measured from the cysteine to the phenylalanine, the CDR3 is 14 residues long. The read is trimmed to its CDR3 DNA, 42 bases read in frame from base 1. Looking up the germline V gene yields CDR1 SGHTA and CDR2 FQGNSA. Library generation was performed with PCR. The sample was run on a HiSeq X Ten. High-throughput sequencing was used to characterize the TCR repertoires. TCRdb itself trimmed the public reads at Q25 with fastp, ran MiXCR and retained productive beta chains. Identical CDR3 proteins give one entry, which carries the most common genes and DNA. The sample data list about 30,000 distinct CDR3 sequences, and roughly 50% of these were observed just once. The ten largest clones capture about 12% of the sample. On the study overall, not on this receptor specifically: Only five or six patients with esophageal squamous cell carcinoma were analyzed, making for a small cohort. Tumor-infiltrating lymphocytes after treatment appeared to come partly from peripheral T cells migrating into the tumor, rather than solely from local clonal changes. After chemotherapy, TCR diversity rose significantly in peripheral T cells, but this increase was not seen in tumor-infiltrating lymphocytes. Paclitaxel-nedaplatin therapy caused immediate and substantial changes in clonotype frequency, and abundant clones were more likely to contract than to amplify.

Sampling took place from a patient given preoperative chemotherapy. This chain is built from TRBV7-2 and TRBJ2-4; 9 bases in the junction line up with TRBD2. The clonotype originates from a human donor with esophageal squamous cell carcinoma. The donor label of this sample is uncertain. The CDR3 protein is CAGLAGLAKNIQYF. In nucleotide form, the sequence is TGTGCGGGCCTCGCGGGACTAGCCAAAAACATCCAGTACTTC.